What follows are 32 T cell receptor beta chains derived from one specimen sequenced in a study of CD8 T cells in Susac syndrome. With random hexamers, reverse transcription was performed on about 0.45 to 1 ug of RNA. TCRdb reprocessed the immunoSEQ multiplex PCR reads with MiXCR, giving one entry per CDR3 protein. Among around 150,000 distinct CDR3 sequences, 94% were seen once, and the ten largest hold roughly 0.27%. The source material was CD8+ T cells from PBMCs. The receptors originated from a human donor in good health.

This chain connects TRBV28 to TRBJ1-1; no firm D call. The CDR3 runs to 15 residues. V was clipped by 1 base and J by 0 bases, with 9 bases between them. The germline V gene has CDR1 MDHEN and CDR2 SYDVKM. CDR3 DNA: TGTGCCAGCAGTTTATTGACGGCTATGAACACTGAAGCTTTCTTT. Translation gives CASSLLTAMNTEAFF.

V is TRBV7-9 and J is TRBJ2-4, with D unresolved. This CDR3 spans 12 amino acids. V lost 1 base and J 7 bases, leaving 5 bases between the germline ends. In germline, CDR1 is SEHNR, CDR2 FQNEAQ (reference sequence). DNA of the CDR3: TGTGCCAGCAGCTTAGTTTACAACATTCAGTACTTC. The encoded protein is CASSLVYNIQYF.

The J gene is TRBJ2-5, the V gene TRBV6-2 or TRBV6-3; possibly TRBD2 for D (5 bases). The V end was cut by 4 bases, the J end by 5 bases, with 20 bases between. Germline lookup yields CDR1 MNHEY and CDR2 SVGEGT. The CDR3 runs 16 residues. The CDR3 reads CASSSASGWLAETQYF. In DNA form, the CDR3 reads TGTGCCAGCAGTTCGGCCTCGGGGTGGCTCGCGGAGACCCAGTACTTC.

The chain is built from TRBV4-1 and TRBJ1-2; TRBD1 is a possible D gene (6 bases). The CDR3 runs to 14 residues. The V end lost 1 base, the J end lost 4 bases, and 10 bases lay between the germline ends. Looked up from germline, CDR1 is MGHRA and CDR2 is YSYEKL. CDR3 nucleotide sequence: TGCGCCAGCAGCCAAGGAGGGGGTACCTATGGCTACACCTTC. Protein: CASSQGGGTYGYTF.

Written as DNA, the CDR3 is TGTGCCAGCAGTAGACTAGCGACGAGTGAGCAGTTCTTC. As protein: CASSRLATSEQFF. This chain joins TRBV2 and TRBJ2-1; 8 bases fit TRBD2. CDR3 size: 13 residues. CDR1 is SNHLY, CDR2 FYNNEI, per germline. The junction had 6 bases not matched to a gene; V was cut back by 5 bases and J by 9 bases.

The chain couples TRBV13 to TRBJ2-1, with 7 positions matching TRBD2. CDR3 size: 15 residues. Looked up from germline, CDR1 is PRHDT and CDR2 is FYEKMQ (reference sequence). Trimming removed 4 bases from V and 8 bases from J; junction bases left unmatched: 11. For the CDR3, the DNA is TGTGCCAGCAGCTACCTAGCGGCCGGAAGGGATGAGCAGTTCTTC. Its protein is CASSYLAAGRDEQFF.

This chain connects TRBV12-3 or TRBV12-4 to TRBJ1-5, with D perhaps matching TRBD1 (5 bases). This CDR3 is built from 15 residues. Trimming took 2 bases from V and 2 from J, leaving 10 bases between them. The CDR3 loop is CASSLLGDGNQPQHF. CDR3 sequence (DNA): TGTGCCAGCAGTTTATTAGGGGACGGCAATCAGCCCCAGCATTTT.

The chain employs TRBV7-9 and TRBJ1-2; 8 nucleotides line up with TRBD1. V shed 5 bases and J 6 bases; nucleotides not matched to a gene: 14. Germline lookup yields CDR1 SEHNR and CDR2 FQNEAQ (reference sequence). The CDR3 extends over 16 amino acids. DNA of the CDR3: TGTGCCAGCAGCCATGGGACAGGAGAAAATCGGGATGGCTACACCTTC. Translated, it gives CASSHGTGENRDGYTF.

The chain uses TRBV29-1 and TRBJ2-1; weak D call: TRBD1 (6 bases). Per germline, CDR1 SQVTM and CDR2 ANQGSEA. The V gene lost 7 bases and the J gene lost 9 bases, with 13 bases spanning the gap. The CDR3 extends over 11 amino acids. CDR3: CSAEGDGEQFF. In DNA, the CDR3 is TGCAGCGCCGAGGGGGATGGTGAGCAGTTCTTC.

V gene TRBV20-1 combines with J gene TRBJ1-1; a possible D gene is TRBD1 (5 bases). V was pared by 0 bases and J by 0 bases, with 17 bases between. CDR3 length: 17 amino acids. Per germline, CDR1 DFQATT and CDR2 SNEGSKA (reference sequence). The CDR3 region is CSARDQGPQTLNTEAFF. The CDR3 DNA sequence: TGCAGTGCTAGAGATCAGGGCCCTCAAACATTGAACACTGAAGCTTTCTTT.

V gene TRBV20-1 combines with J gene TRBJ1-1, with no clear D. CDR1 is DFQATT and CDR2 is SNEGSKA in the germline V gene (reference sequence). Trimming shortened V by 6 bases and J by 0 bases, and 8 bases separated the two germline ends. This CDR3 has 12 amino acids. The CDR3 DNA is TGCAGTGCCATGACGATGAACACTGAAGCTTTCTTT. It specifies CSAMTMNTEAFF.

The rearrangement uses TRBV7-2 and TRBJ2-2; D call uncertain. Germline V gene sequence: CDR1 SGHTA, CDR2 FQGNSA. Trimming removed 2 bases at V and 3 bases at J, with 4 bases between. The CDR3 spans 13 residues. This CDR3 reads CASSLRDTGELFF. The DNA for the CDR3 is TGTGCCAGCAGCTTACGCGACACCGGGGAGCTGTTTTTT.

The genes are TRBV14 and TRBJ2-1; 9 positions match TRBD2. Looked up from germline, CDR1 is SGHDN and CDR2 is FVKESK. The CDR3 totals 15 residues. J gave up 10 bases and V 1 base, and 8 bases lay outside the gene matches. The CDR3 DNA reads as TGTGCCAGCAGCCAAGGTCTAGCGGGGCTCGGGGAGCAGTTCTTC. Its protein is CASSQGLAGLGEQFF. The variable domain in full, with the rest retrieved from reference TRBV14 and TRBJ2-1, is EAGVTQFPSHSVIEKGQTVTLRCDPISGHDNLYWYRRVMGKEIKFLLHFVKESKQDESGMPNNRFLAERTGGTYSTLKVQPAELEDSGVYFCASSQGLAGLGEQFFGPGTRLTVL.

V is TRBV3-1 and J is TRBJ2-7; no clear D gene. CDR3 length: 12 residues. V lost 0 bases and J 6 bases, leaving 6 bases between the germline ends. Germline CDR1 reads LGHDT; CDR2 reads YNNKEL (reference sequence). The CDR3 DNA follows: TGTGCCAGCAGCCAAGATGCGAGCGAGCAGTACTTC. Translated, it gives CASSQDASEQYF.

The chain links TRBV4-2 to TRBJ2-2; 14 positions agree with TRBD2. The CDR3 has 16 residues. CDR1 is LGHNA and CDR2 is YNFKEQ in the germline V gene. V shed 4 bases, J shed 4 bases, and the junction held 2 bases outside the gene matches. CDR3 residues: CASSRTSGRSTGELFF. The CDR3 DNA reads TGTGCCAGCAGCCGGACTAGCGGGAGGAGCACCGGGGAGCTGTTTTTT.

The chain is built from TRBV13 and TRBJ1-1, with 7 bases lining up with TRBD1. V lost 1 base and J lost 1; bases outside the gene matches: 6. CDR1 and CDR2 from the germline V gene are PRHDT and FYEKMQ (reference sequence). The CDR3 spans 16 residues. CDR3 amino acids: CASSLDGGQTNTEAFF. The DNA of the CDR3 is TGTGCCAGCAGCTTAGATGGGGGACAGACGAACACTGAAGCTTTCTTT.

V and J are TRBV4-1 and TRBJ2-3; 7 bases fit TRBD2. After removal of 4 bases from V and 4 bases from J, the junction contained 5 bases not matched to a gene. This CDR3 has 14 amino acids. Germline V gene data show CDR1 as MGHRA and CDR2 as YSYEKL. CDR3 sequence: CASSLGGSSDTQYF. The CDR3 DNA follows: TGCGCCAGCAGCCTGGGCGGGAGTTCAGATACGCAGTATTTT.

V gene TRBV20-1 combines with J gene TRBJ1-2; D possibly corresponds to TRBD1 (5 bases). Germline assignment: CDR1 DFQATT and CDR2 SNEGSKA (reference sequence). The CDR3 is 14 residues long. V dropped 1 base and J dropped 5 bases, with 14 bases sitting between them. DNA of the CDR3: TGCAGTGCTAGAGTTCAGGGACCTTATTATGGCTACACCTTC. Protein product: CSARVQGPYYGYTF.

This chain joins TRBV7-8 and TRBJ2-5; no definite D call. Trimming cost V 8 bases and J 1 base, with 8 bases left between them. The V gene's germline CDR1 is SGHVS and CDR2 FQNEAQ. This CDR3 has 12 residues. CDR3 nucleotide sequence: TGTGCCAGCTTGGGCGCCCAAGAGACCCAGTACTTC. Protein sequence: CASLGAQETQYF.

The chain carries TRBV12-3 or TRBV12-4 and TRBJ2-1; TRBD1 matches at 10 bases. The CDR3 covers 15 residues. The junction had 7 bases not matched to a gene; V was cut back by 6 bases and J by 5 bases. CDR3 sequence reads: CASSLGQGNHNEQFF. The DNA of the CDR3 is TGTGCCAGCAGCTTGGGACAGGGGAACCACAATGAGCAGTTCTTC.

This clonotype was detected once. CDR3 in DNA: TGTGCCAGCAGTGAGTTCAGCAGTTTGGAGGAGCAGTACTTC. Its protein product is CASSEFSSLEEQYF. The chain joins TRBV25-1 to TRBJ2-7; D uncertain. The CDR3 runs to 14 residues. In germline, CDR1 is MGHDK, CDR2 SYGVNS. The germline V and J ends were trimmed by 3 bases and 7 bases, with 16 bases remaining between them.

The J gene is TRBJ2-5, the V gene TRBV7-9, with D possibly matching TRBD1 (6 bases). Trimming removed 2 bases at V and 5 bases at J, with 15 bases between. The CDR3 loop spans 15 amino acids. The germline CDR1 and CDR2 sequences are SEHNR and FQNEAQ (reference sequence). The CDR3 sequence: CASSLLRGLRETQYF. CDR3 bases: TGTGCCAGCAGCTTACTCAGGGGATTACGGGAGACCCAGTACTTC.

The chain uses TRBV6-5 and TRBJ1-2; 7 nucleotides match TRBD1. Per germline, CDR1 MNHEY and CDR2 SVGAGI. V was clipped by 2 bases and J by 5 bases; unmatched bases: 5. This CDR3 is built from 14 residues. The CDR3 DNA reads TGTGCCAGCAGTTACGGGGCAGGGGGGTATGGCTACACCTTC. Translating gives CASSYGAGGYGYTF.

The chain uses TRBV27 and TRBJ2-3, with D unresolved. The CDR3 is made up of 13 amino acids. The V end lost 3 bases, the J end lost 3 bases, and 7 bases lay between the germline ends. Per the germline V gene, CDR1 is MNHEY and CDR2 is SMNVEV (reference sequence). The CDR3 bases are TGTGCCAGCAGTTTTCAACCAACAGATACGCAGTATTTT. Protein: CASSFQPTDTQYF.

The chain carries TRBV28 and TRBJ2-1; weak D call: TRBD2 (5 bases). Germline CDR1 and CDR2: MDHEN and SYDVKM. V gave up 9 bases and J gave up 4 bases, with 10 bases separating them. The CDR3 is made up of 12 amino acids. CDR3 amino acids: CASPRAYNEQFF. The DNA for the CDR3 is TGTGCCAGTCCGAGGGCTTACAATGAGCAGTTCTTC. The entire variable domain, with the rest obtained from reference TRBV28 and TRBJ2-1, is as follows: DVKVTQSSRYLVKRTGEKVFLECVQDMDHENMFWYRQDPGLGLRLIYFSYDVKMKEKGDIPEGYSVSREKKERFSLILESASTNQTSMYLCASPRAYNEQFFGPGTRLTVL.

This clonotype appeared a single time. V is TRBV27 and J is TRBJ2-7, with TRBD2 as a possible D gene (5 bases). The CDR3 covers 13 residues. V was cut by 3 bases and J by 3 bases, with 9 bases left in between. Germline CDR1 MNHEY, CDR2 SMNVEV (reference sequence). The CDR3: CASSFGDVYEQYF. The CDR3 DNA sequence: TGTGCCAGCAGTTTCGGGGATGTCTACGAGCAGTACTTC.

V usage is TRBV7-9 and J usage is TRBJ2-3, with D uncertain. Germline CDR1 SEHNR, CDR2 FQNEAQ (reference sequence). The V gene lost 5 bases and the J gene lost 5 bases, with 8 bases spanning the gap. This CDR3 region has 12 residues. This chain's CDR3 is CASSPRVDTQYF. The CDR3 DNA reads TGTGCCAGCAGCCCACGGGTAGATACGCAGTATTTT.

This clonotype was counted once. The V call is TRBV9, the J call TRBJ2-1; TRBD2 matches at 10 bases. With 2 bases clipped from V and 4 bases from J, the junction kept 6 bases outside the gene matches. CDR3 size: 16 residues. CDR1 and CDR2 from the germline V gene are SGDLS and YYNGEE. The CDR3 sequence is CASSVLAGAEYNEQFF. For the CDR3, the DNA is TGTGCCAGCAGCGTTCTAGCGGGAGCGGAGTACAATGAGCAGTTCTTC.

This clonotype was counted a single time. The chain combines TRBV7-9 with TRBJ2-1; no firm D call. Germline CDR1 and CDR2: SEHNR and FQNEAQ (reference sequence). V was cut by 8 bases and J by 8 bases, with 7 bases left in between. The CDR3 covers 10 residues. CDR3 sequence (DNA): TGTGCCAGCCCTAGTCATGAGCAGTTCTTC. Its translation is CASPSHEQFF.

J is TRBJ2-7 and V is TRBV27; D possibly corresponds to TRBD1 (6 bases). The CDR3 is 14 residues long. Trimming cost V 5 bases and J 5 bases, with 16 bases left between them. From germline, CDR1 is MNHEY and CDR2 SMNVEV (reference sequence). The CDR3 DNA sequence: TGTGCCAGCAGTCGCGACAGGATTGACGACGAGCAGTACTTC. Its protein product is CASSRDRIDDEQYF.

The CDR3 reads CASSAGNGNQPQHF. The CDR3 DNA reads as TGTGCCAGCAGCGCAGGGAATGGCAATCAGCCCCAGCATTTT. The chain carries TRBV9 and TRBJ1-5, with D perhaps TRBD1 (5 bases). V lost 3 bases, J lost 2 bases, and 9 bases lay in between. The CDR3 is 14 residues long. The germline CDR1 and CDR2 sequences are SGDLS and YYNGEE.

The chain uses TRBV28 and TRBJ2-7; D remains unclear. The CDR3 covers 14 residues. The germline CDR1 and CDR2 sequences are MDHEN and SYDVKM. V dropped 6 bases and J dropped 2 bases, with 14 bases sitting between them. The CDR3 region is CASSPLLAPYEQYF. CDR3 DNA: TGTGCCAGCAGCCCCTTACTGGCCCCCTACGAGCAGTACTTC. Full variable domain (rest looked up from reference TRBV28 and TRBJ2-7): DVKVTQSSRYLVKRTGEKVFLECVQDMDHENMFWYRQDPGLGLRLIYFSYDVKMKEKGDIPEGYSVSREKKERFSLILESASTNQTSMYLCASSPLLAPYEQYFGPGTRLTVT.